Sequencing of this T cell receptor beta chain was carried out in a study of T cells after yellow fever vaccination. Broader study findings: The secondary response was weaker, and its peak arrived faster, on day 5 versus 15. Although most clonotypes did not, a small share appeared in both CD4 and CD8 compartments. The presence of abundant clonotypes contaminating from the bulk population was possible in FACS-sorted repertoires.

TCRdb independently ran MiXCR on the 5' RACE reads; one entry per CDR3 protein. The table includes about 320,000 distinct CDR3 sequences, 3.5% to 4.5% detected once. Trimming removed 4 bases from V and 3 bases from J, with 6 bases in between. CDR3 length equals 13 residues. Per the germline V gene, CDR1 is MNHEY and CDR2 is SVGEGT. This clonotype was seen ten or more times. Its cognate antigen is unknown. The sample here was PBMCs, taken 15 days after the yellow fever booster vaccination. The chain recombines TRBV6-2 or TRBV6-3 with TRBJ2-2; D ambiguous. The clonotype originates from a man aged 18 to 30 who received the YFV17D yellow fever vaccine. The chain's CDR3 is CASSSDYTGELFF. The CDR3 DNA reads TGTGCCAGCAGTTCGGATTACACCGGGGAGCTGTTTTTT.